The 18 T cell receptor beta chains in this list originate from one sample, sequenced in a study of blood T cell repertoires in COVID-19. Assay: immunoSEQ multiplex PCR; the TCRdb copy retains only in-frame clones and omits some. The sample lists tens of thousands of clones, around 91% seen once, with approximately 12% in the top ten. The source material was peripheral blood. These receptors all stem from a man in his 70s with active or convalescent COVID-19.

The chain has TRBV30 and TRBJ1-6; unclear D gene. Trimming pared 5 bases from V and 7 bases from J, leaving 9 bases between. The CDR3 runs to 12 residues. Germline values: CDR1 GTSNPN, CDR2 SVGIG (reference sequence). In DNA form, the CDR3 reads TGTGCCTGGGCCCCCGAGAATTCACCCCTCCACTTT. It specifies CAWAPENSPLHF.

The rearrangement links TRBV5-6 to TRBJ1-3, with D possibly matching TRBD1 (6 bases). V was shortened by 3 bases and J by 4 bases, with 14 bases between the two germline ends. This CDR3 contains 15 residues. Per germline, CDR1 SGHDT and CDR2 YYEEEE. The CDR3 loop is CASSSLQGSGNTIYF. The CDR3 DNA reads TGTGCCAGCAGCTCATTACAGGGTTCGGGAAACACCATATATTTT. Filled out from reference TRBV5-6 and TRBJ1-3, the complete variable domain reads DAGVTQSPTHLIKTRGQQVTLRCSPKSGHDTVSWYQQALGQGPQFIFQYYEEEERQRGNFPDRFSGHQFPNYSSELNVNALLLGDSALYLCASSSLQGSGNTIYFGEGSWLTVV.

This sequence joins TRBV6-4 and TRBJ1-4; no firm D call. There are 13 residues in the CDR3. CDR1 MRHNA and CDR2 SNTAGT come from the germline V gene. V lost 4 bases and J lost 3, with 6 bases in between. The CDR3 sequence: CASSVVPNEKLFF. DNA of the CDR3: TGTGCCAGCAGTGTAGTACCTAATGAAAAACTGTTTTTT.

The chain uses TRBV28 and TRBJ2-5; 8 bases fit TRBD1. Trimming cost V 5 bases and J 6 bases; bases outside gene matches: 11. The length of the CDR3 is 15 residues. Germline CDR1 MDHEN, CDR2 SYDVKM. This chain's CDR3 is CASSPGTGPDQTQYF. Here the CDR3 DNA reads TGTGCCAGCAGTCCAGGGACAGGCCCGGATCAGACCCAGTACTTC.

V and J are TRBV6-4 and TRBJ2-7; D gene unclear. V lost 4 bases and J 1 base, leaving 11 bases between the germline ends. The CDR3 extends over 14 amino acids. Germline CDR1 MRHNA, CDR2 SNTAGT. The CDR3 protein is CASSGPGGSYEQYF. CDR3 bases: TGTGCCAGCAGTGGGCCGGGTGGTTCCTACGAGCAGTACTTC.

The genes are TRBV6-1 and TRBJ2-5, with 9 bases that match TRBD1. Germline V CDR1 and CDR2: MNHNS, SASEGT. The CDR3 has 14 residues. Trimming at V came to 5 bases and at J to 5 bases, leaving 6 bases not matched to a gene. For the CDR3, the DNA is TGTGCCAGCAGTTCGACAGGGGGGAGGGAGACCCAGTACTTC. It encodes CASSSTGGRETQYF.

This sequence joins TRBV18 and TRBJ2-5, with 10 bases matching TRBD1. The CDR3 is 16 residues long. The ends lost 3 bases at V and 3 bases at J; junction bases unmatched: 7. The germline gives CDR1 KGHSH, CDR2 LQKENI. DNA for the CDR3: TGTGCCAGCTCACCCGACAGGGGGCTGCAAAAAGAGACCCAGTACTTC. Its protein product is CASSPDRGLQKETQYF.

This sequence joins TRBV18 and TRBJ1-6; no clear D. The CDR3 loop spans 15 amino acids. V lost 4 bases, J lost 2 bases, and 9 bases lay in between. Germline CDR1 KGHSH, CDR2 LQKENI. The CDR3, as DNA: TGTGCCAGCTCACAAAACACCGCCTATAATTCACCCCTCCACTTT. Translated, it gives CASSQNTAYNSPLHF.

The rearrangement joins TRBV2 to TRBJ1-2, with TRBD1 identical over 7 bases. The CDR3 is 14 amino acids. V lost 4 bases to trimming and J lost 1 base; unmatched junction nucleotides: 3. Germline V gene lookup returns CDR1 SNHLY and CDR2 FYNNEI. The CDR3 here is CASSGQGVNYGYTF. DNA of the CDR3: TGTGCCAGCAGTGGACAGGGAGTTAACTATGGCTACACCTTC.

The V gene is TRBV7-2, the J gene TRBJ2-1; 7 bases are shared with TRBD2. The CDR3 loop spans 15 amino acids. CDR1 and CDR2 from the germline V gene are SGHTA and FQGNSA. V lost 1 base and J lost 0; bases outside the gene matches: 0. In nucleotides, the CDR3 is TGTGCCAGCAGCTTAGGGGGGGGCTCCTACAATGAGCAGTTCTTC. Translation gives CASSLGGGSYNEQFF.

V gene TRBV11-2 combines with J gene TRBJ2-5; 12 bases align to TRBD2. V lost 6 bases, J lost 5 bases, and 16 bases stayed unmatched. The CDR3 has 18 residues. Germline V gene sequence: CDR1 SGHAT, CDR2 FQNNGV. The CDR3 sequence: CASSSGLAGLTAIETQYF. The CDR3 bases are TGTGCCAGCAGTTCCGGACTAGCGGGACTGACCGCCATTGAGACCCAGTACTTC.

The CDR3 is CASSLSGQSYNYGYTF. Written as DNA, the CDR3 is TGTGCCAGCAGTTTATCGGGGCAGTCCTACAACTATGGCTACACCTTC. This rearrangement joins TRBV27 to TRBJ1-2, with a tentative D call TRBD1 (5 bases). Germline loops: CDR1 MNHEY, CDR2 SMNVEV (reference sequence). This CDR3 contains 16 residues. The V gene lost 0 bases and the J gene lost 2 bases, with 13 bases spanning the gap.

V is TRBV5-6 and J is TRBJ2-2; TRBD1 agrees at 11 bases. Germline V gives CDR1 SGHDT, CDR2 YYEEEE. Trimming removed 4 bases from V and 6 bases from J; junction bases left unmatched: 8. There are 16 residues in the CDR3. The CDR3 region is CASSMDRGRVAGELFF. In nucleotides, the CDR3 is TGTGCCAGCAGCATGGACAGGGGGCGAGTAGCCGGGGAGCTGTTTTTT.

J is TRBJ1-1 and V is TRBV11-2; weak D call: TRBD1 (5 bases). The CDR3 extends over 14 amino acids. CDR1 is SGHAT, CDR2 FQNNGV, per germline. Trimming removed 8 bases from V and 2 bases from J, with 15 bases in between. The CDR3 coding sequence is TGTGCCAGCCGTCCTCTGACAGCAAACACTGAAGCTTTCTTT. This gives the protein CASRPLTANTEAFF.

V gene TRBV28 combines with J gene TRBJ1-1, with D possibly being TRBD1 (5 bases). Trimming removed 3 bases at V and 5 bases at J, with 16 bases between. From germline, CDR1 is MDHEN and CDR2 SYDVKM. The CDR3 has 15 residues. CDR3 protein: CASSLALGGKTEAFF. CDR3 coding DNA: TGTGCCAGCAGTTTGGCACTCGGGGGGAAGACTGAAGCTTTCTTT.

CDR3 DNA: TGTGCCAGCAGCTCTGGACAGGGATTTGGCTACACCTTC. Protein product: CASSSGQGFGYTF. The J gene is TRBJ1-2, the V gene TRBV5-4; 8 bases map to TRBD1. From germline, CDR1 is SGHNT and CDR2 YYREEE (reference sequence). This CDR3 has 13 residues. V was clipped by 3 bases and J by 7 bases; unmatched bases: 5. The full variable domain, its missing parts supplied by reference TRBV5-4 and TRBJ1-2, is ETGVTQSPTHLIKTRGQQVTLRCSSQSGHNTVSWYQQALGQGPQFIFQYYREEENGRGNFPPRFSGLQFPNYSSELNVNALELDDSALYLCASSSGQGFGYTFGSGTRLTVV.

Only one count was recorded for this clone. J is TRBJ1-2 and V is TRBV30, with D perhaps matching TRBD1 (6 bases). The CDR3 spans 13 residues. V gave up 4 bases and J gave up 6 bases, with 15 bases separating them. CDR1 and CDR2 (germline): GTSNPN, SVGIG (reference sequence). CDR3: CAWTGRGYHGYTF. Here the CDR3 DNA reads TGTGCCTGGACAGGCAGGGGTTATCATGGCTACACCTTC.

V usage is TRBV20-1 and J usage is TRBJ1-5; a weak D match, TRBD1 (6 bases). The V end was cut by 3 bases, the J end by 4 bases, with 7 bases between. Germline values: CDR1 DFQATT, CDR2 SNEGSKA (reference sequence). There are 12 residues in the CDR3. Here the CDR3 reads CSASRGNQPQHF. In DNA, the CDR3 is TGCAGTGCTAGTAGGGGGAATCAGCCCCAGCATTTT.